The sequence of this T cell receptor (beta chain) was determined in a study of TIL therapy for anti-PD-1-resistant metastatic lung cancer (dated by TCRdb to the early 2020s). About the study as a whole: Tumors were harvested prior to any PD-1/PD-L1 blockade, after which nivolumab was administered to patients, and lymphodepletion, expanded TIL infusion and IL-2 were given to patients who progressed. Across the cohort, whole-exome sequencing showed a median non-synonymous tumor mutation burden of 1.5 mutations per megabase. Enrolled patients had a median age of around 58 years (range about 38-85) and a median tumor PD-L1 proportion score of around 6%. Most of the cohort had lung adenocarcinoma, including a handful of EGFR-mutant tumors and two ALK-rearranged tumors, and half of the patients were either current or former smokers. T cell receptor beta sequencing of tumor and peripheral blood was used to follow clonotypes across the tumor, the expanded TIL product and serial blood samples. The investigation overall reported the following: Because the cohort was highly selected, with more treatment-naive, never-smoker and oncogene-addicted patients than is typical, generalizability is limited. The baseline peripheral repertoire was partially replaced by infused TIL clonotypes, which then decayed over months, and persistence showed no apparent association with response. The study protocol defined all tumor marker inferences as exploratory.

V and J lose 4 bases and 0 bases, and a span of 11 bases separates them. As encoded in the germline V gene, CDR1 is SGHDT while CDR2 is YYEEEE. The CDR3, cysteine through phenylalanine, is 16 amino acids long. This entry keeps only the CDR3 DNA: 48 bases, framed from base 1. A note on this clone: This clone's antigen is unknown. The input lacks base qualities; no much larger clone sits a single base away.

Read against the paper, the sample's time point label means: pre-treatment sample, taken before nivolumab and TIL therapy. A phase I trial run at two centers enrolled adults with stage 4 NSCLC between October 2017 and January 2020. Samples came from a single-arm, open-label phase I trial of tumor-infiltrating lymphocyte therapy with nivolumab in advanced non-small cell lung cancer. Blood mononuclear cells were isolated from EDTA tubes by Ficoll gradient and were snap-frozen as pellets, and DNA was extracted with a Qiagen mini-prep kit. TCR beta CDR3 regions were amplified from genomic DNA by bias-controlled multiplex PCR with the immunoSEQ v3 hsTCRB kit. The TCR libraries were sequenced on an Illumina NextSeq 500 to approximately 2.1 million read pairs for survey level or about 5-6 million read pairs for deep level. Turning to the authors' computational methods: Clonality was reported by immunoSEQ Analyzer software, which also assigned V, D and J genes and filtered out non-productive sequences. To compare repertoires between infused TIL and blood, productive Simpson clonality was used along with the Morisita overlap index of productive TRB rearrangements. For each clone in blood, the absolute clonotype count was estimated by multiplying the lymphocyte count by the CD3+ fraction and by the clone's productive frequency. TCRdb obtained this table from immuneACCESS and retained in-frame rearrangements with V and J assigned. These tables miss some clones; where compared with another copy, unresolved V genes account for less than half of the shortfall, and the remainder is unexplained. That table supplies the V and J calls and clone size; D and trimming were determined from the DNA. This sample holds 55,000 to 70,000 clones; around nine tenths were observed only once. About 2.5% of the sample lies in the top ten.

The receptor chain draws on TRBV5-6 and TRBJ1-6; perhaps TRBD1 is the D gene, with 6 bases matching. Sequenced here: blood, sampled at baseline. The TCR was taken from a person between 25 and 80 years old with non-small cell lung cancer. CDR3 sequence: CASSKTGSSYNSPLHF. Read as DNA, the sequence is TGTGCCAGCAGCAAGACAGGTAGCTCCTATAATTCACCCCTCCACTTT.